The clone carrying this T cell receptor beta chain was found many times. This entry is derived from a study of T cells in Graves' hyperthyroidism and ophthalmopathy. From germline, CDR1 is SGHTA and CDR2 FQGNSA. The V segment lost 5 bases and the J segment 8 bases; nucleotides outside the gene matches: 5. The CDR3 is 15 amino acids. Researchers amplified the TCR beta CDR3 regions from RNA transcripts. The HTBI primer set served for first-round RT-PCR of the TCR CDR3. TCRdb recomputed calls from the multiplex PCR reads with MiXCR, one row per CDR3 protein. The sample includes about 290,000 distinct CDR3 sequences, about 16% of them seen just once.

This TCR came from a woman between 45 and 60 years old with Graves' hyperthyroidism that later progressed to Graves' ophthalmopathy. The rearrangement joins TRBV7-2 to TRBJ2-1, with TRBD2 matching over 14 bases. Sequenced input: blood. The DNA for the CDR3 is TGTGCCAGCAGCCGGCCGGGACTAGCGGGAGATGAGCAGTTCTTC. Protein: CASSRPGLAGDEQFF. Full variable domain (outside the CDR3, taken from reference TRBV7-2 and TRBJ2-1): GAGVSQSPSNKVTEKGKDVELRCDPISGHTALYWYRQSLGQGLEFLIYFQGNSAPDKSGLPSDRFSAERTGGSVSTLTIQRTQQEDSAVYLCASSRPGLAGDEQFFGPGTRLTVL.